Shown below are 25 T cell receptor beta chains from a single sample sequenced in a study of blood T cell repertoires in COVID-19. Repertoires were generated with immunoSEQ multiplex PCR, while TCRdb's copy carries only in-frame clones and drops some. The sample carries some 130,000 clones, roughly 90% recorded once. Material for sequencing was peripheral blood. Receptors originate from a man aged 70-80 years with active COVID-19.

The chain recombines TRBV5-1 with TRBJ2-1; D is possibly TRBD2 (5 bases). The CDR3 covers 14 residues. The ends were cut back, 7 bases at V and 4 bases at J, with 15 bases in the middle. Germline assignment: CDR1 SGHRS and CDR2 YFSETQ. The CDR3 DNA reads as TGCGCCAGCTCGGTTGGGGTAGCGTACAATGAGCAGTTCTTC. Residues: CASSVGVAYNEQFF. Full variable domain (rest looked up from reference TRBV5-1 and TRBJ2-1): KAGVTQTPRYLIKTRGQQVTLSCSPISGHRSVSWYQQTPGQGLQFLFEYFSETQRNKGNFPGRFSGRQFSNSRSEMNVSTLELGDSALYLCASSVGVAYNEQFFGPGTRLTVL.

This clone was seen only once. The chain is built from TRBV6-1 and TRBJ1-2, with D possibly TRBD1 on 6 matching bases. CDR3 size: 15 residues. V was cut by 0 bases and J by 7 bases, with 15 bases left in between. Germline CDR1 is MNHNS and CDR2 is SASEGT. The CDR3 sequence: CASSEAGRGAGGYTF. In nucleotides, the CDR3 is TGTGCCAGCAGTGAAGCGGGCCGGGGGGCTGGTGGCTACACCTTC.

The count of this clone is one. This chain joins TRBV5-1 and TRBJ2-5, with D unclear. From germline, CDR1 is SGHRS and CDR2 YFSETQ. This CDR3 has 15 amino acids. Trimming left V 1 base short and J 4 bases short, with 14 bases between. The CDR3 loop is CASSLSGRMPETQYF. The CDR3 DNA follows: TGCGCCAGCAGCTTGTCAGGCAGGATGCCAGAGACCCAGTACTTC.

The chain joins TRBV5-4 to TRBJ2-2; a weak D match, TRBD2 (5 bases). This CDR3 region has 13 residues. V dropped 5 bases and J dropped 6 bases, with 11 bases sitting between them. Per the germline V gene, CDR1 is SGHNT and CDR2 is YYREEE (reference sequence). CDR3: CASSPQRSGELFF. The CDR3 DNA reads as TGTGCCAGCAGTCCACAGCGGTCCGGGGAGCTGTTTTTT.

This clone was found a few times. CDR3 residues: CATRGGSGNSPLHF. The CDR3 DNA reads as TGTGCCACTCGTGGAGGGTCCGGTAATTCACCCCTCCACTTT. The chain links TRBV18 to TRBJ1-6; D uncertain. The CDR3 is 14 residues long. Germline values: CDR1 KGHSH, CDR2 LQKENI. The V gene lost 10 bases and the J gene lost 6 bases, with 16 bases spanning the gap. The whole variable domain, remainder taken from reference TRBV18 and TRBJ1-6, is NAGVMQNPRHLVRRRGQEARLRCSPMKGHSHVYWYRQLPEEGLKFMVYLQKENIIDESGMPKERFSAEFPKEGPSILRIQQVVRGDSAAYFCATRGGSGNSPLHFGNGTRLTVT.

This clone was counted a single time. The J gene is TRBJ1-1, the V gene TRBV6-1; the D is unclear. The germline V gene encodes CDR1 MNHNS and CDR2 SASEGT. The V end lost 1 base, the J end lost 3 bases, and 9 bases lay between the germline ends. CDR3 length equals 14 residues. DNA of the CDR3: TGTGCCAGCAGTGAAGGGAGTGGCCACACTGAAGCTTTCTTT. This translates into CASSEGSGHTEAFF.

The chain employs TRBV5-1 and TRBJ2-1, with TRBD2 matching over 10 bases. V shed 4 bases and J 7 bases; nucleotides not matched to a gene: 8. The CDR3 has 15 residues. Germline V gene lookup returns CDR1 SGHRS and CDR2 YFSETQ. CDR3 protein: CASSQLAGPRNEQFF. CDR3 DNA: TGCGCCAGCAGCCAACTAGCGGGACCGAGAAATGAGCAGTTCTTC.

The V and J genes are TRBV9 and TRBJ2-2; 13 bases are shared with TRBD2. The CDR3 covers 17 residues. Looked up from germline, CDR1 is SGDLS and CDR2 is YYNGEE. V lost 4 bases and J lost 5; bases outside the gene matches: 8. The CDR3: CASSTSTSGRNTGELFF. The DNA of the CDR3 is TGTGCCAGCAGCACTTCGACTAGCGGGAGGAATACCGGGGAGCTGTTTTTT.

V is TRBV19 and J is TRBJ1-5, with 8 bases that match TRBD1. Trimming at V came to 5 bases and at J to 7 bases, leaving 4 bases not matched to a gene. Germline loops: CDR1 LNHDA, CDR2 SQIVND (reference sequence). This CDR3 is built from 13 residues. CDR3 bases: TGTGCCAGTAGTGGACAGGGATGGCAGCCCCAGCATTTT. Translating gives CASSGQGWQPQHF.

This clone has only one observation. The rearrangement joins TRBV6-6 to TRBJ1-1; 7 bases are a match to TRBD1. The V segment lost 7 bases and the J segment 3 bases; nucleotides outside the gene matches: 5. The CDR3 covers 13 residues. Germline CDR1 is MNHNY and CDR2 is SVGAGI (reference sequence). The CDR3 coding sequence is TGTGCCAGCACCCCGGGACAGTACACTGAAGCTTTCTTT. Its protein is CASTPGQYTEAFF.

This chain uses TRBV27 with TRBJ1-6; TRBD1 aligns across 8 bases. Germline CDR1 is MNHEY and CDR2 is SMNVEV (reference sequence). This CDR3 has 14 residues. V shed 7 bases, J shed 10 bases, and the junction held 9 bases outside the gene matches. The CDR3 region is CASTITGGYSPLHF. Written as DNA, the CDR3 is TGTGCCAGCACCATCACAGGGGGGTACTCACCCCTCCACTTT.

This chain links TRBV25-1 with TRBJ1-3; no definite D call. The CDR3 has 13 amino acids. V was pared by 5 bases and J by 4 bases, with 9 bases between. Germline V gives CDR1 MGHDK, CDR2 SYGVNS. The CDR3 sequence: CASSRYSGNTIYF. The CDR3 DNA follows: TGTGCCAGCAGTCGTTACTCGGGAAACACCATATATTTT.

This chain connects TRBV18 to TRBJ2-1; TRBD1 matches at 7 bases. The V gene end was trimmed by 5 bases and the J gene end by 3 bases; junction bases not matched to a gene: 4. Germline CDR1 and CDR2: KGHSH and LQKENI. The CDR3 is 14 amino acids. CDR3 nucleotides: TGTGCCAGCTCAACGACAGGGATCTACAATGAGCAGTTCTTC. It yields the protein CASSTTGIYNEQFF.

The V and J genes are TRBV21-1 and TRBJ2-1; the table's TRBD1 call for D was not verified on the DNA. TRBV21-1 is noted as a pseudogene. The CDR3 is 16 amino acids. The CDR3 spells CASSNPTGTGNNEQFF. CDR3 bases: TGTGCCAGCAGCAACCCGACAGGGACTGGGAACAATGAGCAGTTCTTC.

This chain links TRBV11-2 with TRBJ1-1; 8 nucleotides agree with TRBD1. The V gene's germline CDR1 is SGHAT and CDR2 FQNNGV. The CDR3 spans 14 residues. After removal of 5 bases from V and 5 bases from J, the junction contained 7 bases not matched to a gene. CDR3 in DNA: TGTGCCAGCAGCCCCAGGACAGGGCGAACTGAAGCTTTCTTT. This sequence encodes CASSPRTGRTEAFF.

V and J are TRBV7-2 and TRBJ2-1; 11 bases map to TRBD1. Germline V lookup: CDR1 SGHTA, CDR2 FQGNSA. The CDR3 consists of 15 residues. Trimming removed 4 bases from V and 7 bases from J; junction bases left unmatched: 6. The CDR3 DNA sequence: TGTGCCAGCAGCTCCGGGACAGGGGGGAGGAATGAGCAGTTCTTC. Encoded protein: CASSSGTGGRNEQFF. Combining the CDR3 with reference TRBV7-2 and TRBJ2-1 gives the whole variable domain GAGVSQSPSNKVTEKGKDVELRCDPISGHTALYWYRQSLGQGLEFLIYFQGNSAPDKSGLPSDRFSAERTGGSVSTLTIQRTQQEDSAVYLCASSSGTGGRNEQFFGPGTRLTVL.

The chain couples TRBV11-2 to TRBJ2-3, with D possibly TRBD2 on 6 matching bases. V was shortened by 5 bases and J by 0 bases, with 12 bases between the two germline ends. CDR1 and CDR2 (germline): SGHAT, FQNNGV. The CDR3 has 15 residues. The CDR3 is CASSPRSGSTDTQYF. The CDR3 DNA sequence: TGTGCCAGCAGCCCCCGGAGCGGGAGCACAGATACGCAGTATTTT.

V is TRBV15 and J is TRBJ1-5; D gene uncertain. Germline CDR1 and CDR2: LNHNV and YYDKDF (reference sequence). This CDR3 is built from 16 residues. V lost 0 bases to trimming and J lost 0 bases, with 9 bases between them. The CDR3 region is CATSRDRRDSNQPQHF. DNA for the CDR3: TGTGCCACCAGCAGAGATCGGCGGGATAGCAATCAGCCCCAGCATTTT.

This chain uses TRBV27 with TRBJ2-7, with TRBD1 matching over 8 bases. The CDR3 loop spans 16 amino acids. The germline V gene encodes CDR1 MNHEY and CDR2 SMNVEV (reference sequence). Trimming cost V 6 bases and J 0 bases; bases outside gene matches: 10. In DNA, the CDR3 is TGTGCCAGCAGACGGACCGGGACAGGACCCTCCTACGAGCAGTACTTC. Translation gives CASRRTGTGPSYEQYF.

The CDR3 coding sequence is TGTGCCATCAGTGGATCGATAGGGGGCGCCGACACCGGGGAGCTGTTTTTT. Its translation: CAISGSIGGADTGELFF. This chain connects TRBV10-3 to TRBJ2-2, with TRBD1 matching over 7 bases. J gave up 3 bases and V 4 bases, and 11 bases lay outside the gene matches. The length of the CDR3 is 17 residues. Germline lookup yields CDR1 ENHRY and CDR2 SYGVKD.

The gene calls are TRBV29-1 and TRBJ1-1; weak D call: TRBD1 (5 bases). V lost 4 bases to trimming and J lost 0 bases, with 12 bases between them. Germline lookup yields CDR1 SQVTM and CDR2 ANQGSEA. This CDR3 region has 14 residues. Written as DNA, the CDR3 is TGCAGCGTTGTTTGGCAGACAGTGAACACTGAAGCTTTCTTT. Translated, it gives CSVVWQTVNTEAFF.

This clone was counted once. This rearrangement joins TRBV9 to TRBJ2-1; TRBD2 matches at 11 bases. The CDR3 has 18 residues. Losses at the gene ends were 4 bases for V and 2 bases for J; bases not matched to a gene: 11. Germline CDR1 is SGDLS and CDR2 is YYNGEE. The CDR3 reads CASSPGTSGPFPYNEQFF. The DNA of the CDR3 is TGTGCCAGCAGCCCCGGGACTAGCGGACCGTTCCCCTACAATGAGCAGTTCTTC.

This chain joins TRBV28 and TRBJ2-7, with TRBD1 as a possible D gene (6 bases). This CDR3 is built from 12 residues. Per germline, CDR1 MDHEN and CDR2 SYDVKM. Trimming shortened V by 9 bases and J by 2 bases, and 11 bases separated the two germline ends. CDR3 sequence (DNA): TGTGCCAGTCTGGACAGTGCCTACGAGCAGTACTTC. Residues: CASLDSAYEQYF.

The V call is TRBV29-1, the J call TRBJ2-3; 14 positions match TRBD2. Germline V gene sequence: CDR1 SQVTM, CDR2 ANQGSEA. With 6 bases clipped from V and 4 bases from J, the junction kept 6 bases outside the gene matches. The CDR3 runs to 15 residues. The CDR3 spells CSVGGTSGSPDTQYF. Written as DNA, the CDR3 is TGCAGCGTCGGCGGGACTAGCGGGAGCCCAGATACGCAGTATTTT.

The chain recombines TRBV4-1 with TRBJ2-2; D remains ambiguous. This CDR3 region has 14 residues. Deletions cut 3 bases from V and 7 bases from J, with 12 bases between. CDR1 and CDR2 from the germline V gene are MGHRA and YSYEKL. The CDR3 sequence: CASSQRKESGELFF. The CDR3 coding sequence is TGCGCCAGCAGCCAGAGGAAGGAGAGCGGGGAGCTGTTTTTT.